The sequence of this T cell receptor (beta chain) was determined in a study of T cell responses to AZD1222 COVID-19 vaccine. TCRdb keeps only in-frame clones here, not all; method: immunoSEQ multiplex PCR. Of 150,000 to 200,000 clones listed, 85% to 95% were seen once; the top ten hold around 4.3%. Deletions cut 6 bases from V and 1 base from J, with 12 bases between. This CDR3 is built from 14 residues. Germline V CDR1 and CDR2: SNHLY, FYNNEI. The study's findings and limits: The sample set comprised mostly white British donors with more females, and clonal diversity was possibly underestimated. Samples come after the peak T cell response, not at day 14.

In regard to this clone: Antigen specificity is unknown.

The J gene is TRBJ1-1, the V gene TRBV2; no reliable D call. Sequences were derived from peripheral blood, sampled on day 0 of AZD1222 vaccination. The sequence came from an adult in good health. The CDR3 region is CASSLSGPNTEAFF. CDR3 DNA: TGTGCCAGCAGCCTCTCGGGTCCGAACACTGAAGCTTTCTTT.